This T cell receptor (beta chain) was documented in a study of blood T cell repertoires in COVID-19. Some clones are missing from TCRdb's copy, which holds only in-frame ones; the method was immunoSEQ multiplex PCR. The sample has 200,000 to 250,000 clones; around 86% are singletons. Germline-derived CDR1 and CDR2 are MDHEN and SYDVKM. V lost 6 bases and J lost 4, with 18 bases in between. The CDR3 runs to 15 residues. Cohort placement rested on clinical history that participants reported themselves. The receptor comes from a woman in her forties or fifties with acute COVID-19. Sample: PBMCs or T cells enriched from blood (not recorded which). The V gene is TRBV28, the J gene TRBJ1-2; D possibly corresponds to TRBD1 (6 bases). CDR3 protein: CASRDTLKGVYGYTF. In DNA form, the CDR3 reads TGTGCCAGCAGGGACACCTTGAAGGGGGTCTATGGCTACACCTTC.